These 5 T cell receptor beta chains originate from one sample sequenced in a study of patients and donors after allogeneic stem cell transplantation. TCRdb independently ran MiXCR on the RT-PCR reads; one entry per CDR3 protein. The sample holds a few hundred thousand distinct CDR3 sequences; less than 50% are singletons and the top ten take 11%. The sequenced sample was blood, either unsorted or a sorted T cell fraction (not recorded which). These receptors came from a human donor who was either an allogeneic HSCT recipient or a stem cell or donor lymphocyte infusion donor (not recorded which). It is not recorded whose cells these are; they may come from a transplant donor.

The chain employs TRBV7-2 and TRBJ1-6; D not certain. V lost 1 base, J lost 9 bases, and 7 bases lay in between. This CDR3 is built from 13 residues. The germline V gene has CDR1 SGHTA and CDR2 FQGNSA. CDR3 amino acids: CASSLGPSSPLHF. The DNA of the CDR3 is TGTGCCAGCAGCTTAGGGCCCTCTTCACCCCTCCACTTT.

The V gene is TRBV10-1, the J gene TRBJ2-3, with 7 bases fitting TRBD1. This CDR3 has 12 amino acids. Germline V gene sequence: CDR1 WNHNN, CDR2 SYGVQD (reference sequence). The J segment lost 5 bases and the V segment lost 8 bases, leaving 4 bases of the junction unmatched. The CDR3 DNA reads as TGCGCCAGCGGGACAGACCTAGATACGCAGTATTTT. It specifies CASGTDLDTQYF.

This clonotype was found a few times. The gene calls are TRBV4-2 and TRBJ1-2; D is unresolved. Germline CDR1 reads LGHNA; CDR2 reads YNFKEQ. The V and J ends lost 0 bases and 4 bases respectively, with 9 bases between them. This CDR3 contains 14 residues. The DNA for the CDR3 is TGTGCCAGCAGCCAAGATCGGTCAGGCTATGGCTACACCTTC. It codes for CASSQDRSGYGYTF.

This clonotype showed up just a few times. V and J are TRBV29-1 and TRBJ2-1; D is uncertain. The CDR3 runs 12 residues. CDR1 is SQVTM and CDR2 is ANQGSEA in the germline V gene. The V end lost 5 bases, the J end lost 7 bases, and 12 bases lay between the germline ends. The CDR3 loop reads CSVFSLLNEQFF. For the CDR3, the DNA is TGCAGCGTTTTTTCCCTCTTGAATGAGCAGTTCTTC.

There are a few counts of this clonotype. V is TRBV6-2 or TRBV6-3 and J is TRBJ1-2, with 8 positions matching TRBD1. The CDR3 has 14 amino acids. The trim removed 6 bases at V and 8 bases at J, leaving 11 bases unmatched. CDR1 and CDR2 from the germline V gene are MNHEY and SVGEGT. DNA for the CDR3: TGTGCCAGCAGAGCTGGGGGACAGGTCGACGGCTACACCTTC. Amino acids: CASRAGGQVDGYTF.